This T cell receptor (beta chain) was observed in a study of shared clonotypes between healthy human individuals. Notes on the study in general: A reduction in generation probabilities was seen for non-shared clonotypes relative to those shared by all four donors.

The method was immunoSEQ multiplex PCR; TCRdb's version includes in-frame clones alone and lacks a portion of them. The sample has some 900,000 clones; 70% to 85% are singletons. As to this clone: The antigen remains unidentified.

The CDR3 sequence is 14 residues long. The V gene's germline CDR1 is SGHNT and CDR2 YYREEE (reference sequence). Trimming cost V 5 bases and J 2 bases; bases outside gene matches: 3. Sequencing used memory CD4+ T cells sorted from blood. Subset reported: CD45RA-negative fraction. This TCR was recovered from a man younger than 35 in good health. This chain uses TRBV5-4 with TRBJ1-2; TRBD1 matches at 10 bases. Written as DNA, the CDR3 is TGTGCCAGCAGACCGACAGGGGGCAACTATGGCTACACCTTC. This encodes CASRPTGGNYGYTF.